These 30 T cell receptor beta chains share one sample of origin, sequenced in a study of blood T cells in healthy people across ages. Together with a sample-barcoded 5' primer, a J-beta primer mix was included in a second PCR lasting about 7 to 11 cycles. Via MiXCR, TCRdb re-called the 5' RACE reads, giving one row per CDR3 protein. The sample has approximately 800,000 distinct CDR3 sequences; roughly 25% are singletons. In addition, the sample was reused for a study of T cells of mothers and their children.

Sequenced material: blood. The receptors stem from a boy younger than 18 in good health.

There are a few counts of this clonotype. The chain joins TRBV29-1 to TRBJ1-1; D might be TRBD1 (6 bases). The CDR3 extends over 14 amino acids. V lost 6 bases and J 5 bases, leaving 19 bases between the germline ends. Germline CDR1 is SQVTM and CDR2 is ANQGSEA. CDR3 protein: CSVLLQGSWTEAFF. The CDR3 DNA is TGCAGCGTACTACTACAGGGAAGTTGGACTGAAGCTTTCTTT.

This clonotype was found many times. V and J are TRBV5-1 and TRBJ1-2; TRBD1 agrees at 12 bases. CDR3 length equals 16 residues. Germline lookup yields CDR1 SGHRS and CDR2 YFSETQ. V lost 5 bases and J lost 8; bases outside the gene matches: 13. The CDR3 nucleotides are TGCGCCAGCAGACCCCTACCGGGACAGGGGGCAGAAGGCTACACCTTC. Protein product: CASRPLPGQGAEGYTF.

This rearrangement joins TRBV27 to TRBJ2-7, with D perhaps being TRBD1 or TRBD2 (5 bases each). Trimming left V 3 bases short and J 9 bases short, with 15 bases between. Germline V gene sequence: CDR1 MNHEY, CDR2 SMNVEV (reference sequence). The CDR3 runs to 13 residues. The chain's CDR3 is CASSFTGTYLQYF. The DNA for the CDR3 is TGTGCCAGCAGTTTTACGGGGACCTACCTGCAGTACTTC.

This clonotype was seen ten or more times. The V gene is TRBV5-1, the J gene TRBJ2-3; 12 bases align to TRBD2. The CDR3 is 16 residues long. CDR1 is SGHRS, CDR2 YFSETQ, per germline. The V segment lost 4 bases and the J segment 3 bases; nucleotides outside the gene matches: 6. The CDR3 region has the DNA TGCGCCAGCAGCCCGCGGACTAGCGGGAAAACAGATACGCAGTATTTT. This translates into CASSPRTSGKTDTQYF.

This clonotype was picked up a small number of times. DNA of the CDR3: TGCAGTGCTAATTTTTTCCGGCAGACCTCCTACGAGCAGTACTTC. Translation: CSANFFRQTSYEQYF. The chain has TRBV20-1 and TRBJ2-7; D uncertain. The CDR3 consists of 15 residues. Trimming shortened V by 4 bases and J by 0 bases, and 16 bases separated the two germline ends. Germline V gene lookup returns CDR1 DFQATT and CDR2 SNEGSKA (reference sequence).

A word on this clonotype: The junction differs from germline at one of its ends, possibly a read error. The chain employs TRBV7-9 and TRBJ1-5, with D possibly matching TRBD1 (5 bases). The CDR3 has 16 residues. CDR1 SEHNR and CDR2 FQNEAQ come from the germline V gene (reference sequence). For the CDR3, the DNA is TGTGCCAGCAGCTTAGTAACCAGGGAGAATAATCGGCCCCAGCATTTT. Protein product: CASSLVTRENNRPQHF.

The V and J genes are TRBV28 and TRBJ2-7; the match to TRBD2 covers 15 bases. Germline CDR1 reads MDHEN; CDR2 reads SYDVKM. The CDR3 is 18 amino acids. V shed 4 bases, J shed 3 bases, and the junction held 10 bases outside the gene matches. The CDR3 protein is CASSSPGLAGGDGYEQYF. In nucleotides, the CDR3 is TGTGCCAGCAGTTCCCCGGGACTAGCGGGAGGCGACGGCTACGAGCAGTACTTC.

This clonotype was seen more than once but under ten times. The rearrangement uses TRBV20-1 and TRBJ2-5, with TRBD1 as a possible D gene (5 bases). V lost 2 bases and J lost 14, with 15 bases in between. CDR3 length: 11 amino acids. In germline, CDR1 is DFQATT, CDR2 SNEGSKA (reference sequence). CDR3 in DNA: TGCAGTGCTAGAATGGGGAAGGGGTACTACTTC. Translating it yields CSARMGKGYYF.

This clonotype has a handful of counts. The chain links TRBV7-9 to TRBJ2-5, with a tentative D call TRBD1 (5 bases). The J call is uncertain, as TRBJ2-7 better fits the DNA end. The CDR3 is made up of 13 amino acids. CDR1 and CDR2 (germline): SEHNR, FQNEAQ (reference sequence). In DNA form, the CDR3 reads TGTGCCAGCAGCTTAACTATAGGGGACGAGCAGTACTTC. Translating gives CASSLTIGDEQYF.

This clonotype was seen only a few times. For the CDR3, the DNA is TGTGCCAGCAGCCTCGCCTATGGACCCAATTCACCCCTCCACTTT. This encodes CASSLAYGPNSPLHF. The rearrangement uses TRBV7-9 and TRBJ1-6; D is undetermined. V was cut by 5 bases and J by 7 bases, with 15 bases left in between. The CDR3 extends over 15 amino acids. Germline V gene data show CDR1 as SEHNR and CDR2 as FQNEAQ (reference sequence). The variable domain in full, with the rest retrieved from reference TRBV7-9 and TRBJ1-6, is DTGVSQNPRHKITKRGQNVTFRCDPISEHNRLYWYRQTLGQGPEFLTYFQNEAQLEKSRLLSDRFSAERPKGSFSTLEIQRTEQGDSAMYLCASSLAYGPNSPLHFGNGTRLTVT.

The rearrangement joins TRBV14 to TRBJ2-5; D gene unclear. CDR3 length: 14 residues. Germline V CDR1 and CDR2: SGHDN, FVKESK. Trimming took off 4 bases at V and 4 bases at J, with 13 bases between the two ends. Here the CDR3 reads CASSPGYLSETQYF. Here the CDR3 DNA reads TGTGCCAGCAGCCCTGGGTACCTCTCAGAGACCCAGTACTTC.

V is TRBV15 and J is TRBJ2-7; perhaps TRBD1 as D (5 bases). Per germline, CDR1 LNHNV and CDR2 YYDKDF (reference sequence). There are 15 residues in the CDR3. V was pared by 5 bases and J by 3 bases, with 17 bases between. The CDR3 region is CATSPPPTEFYEQYF. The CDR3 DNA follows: TGTGCCACCAGCCCTCCTCCGACAGAATTCTACGAGCAGTACTTC.

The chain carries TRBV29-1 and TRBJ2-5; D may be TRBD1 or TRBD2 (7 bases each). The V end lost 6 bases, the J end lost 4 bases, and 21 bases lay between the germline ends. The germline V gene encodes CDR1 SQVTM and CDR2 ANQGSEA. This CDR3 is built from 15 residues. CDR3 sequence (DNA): TGCAGCGTCGATGCGGGGGAGGGGGCGGGAGAGACCCAGTACTTC. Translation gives CSVDAGEGAGETQYF.

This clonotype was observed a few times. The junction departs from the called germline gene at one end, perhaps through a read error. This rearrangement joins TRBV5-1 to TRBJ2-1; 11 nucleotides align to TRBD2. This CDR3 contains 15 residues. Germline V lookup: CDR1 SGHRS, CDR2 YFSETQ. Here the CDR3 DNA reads TGCGCCAGCAGCTTTGGGTCAGGACTAGCGGGCGGTTATGACTTC. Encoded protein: CASSFGSGLAGGYDF.

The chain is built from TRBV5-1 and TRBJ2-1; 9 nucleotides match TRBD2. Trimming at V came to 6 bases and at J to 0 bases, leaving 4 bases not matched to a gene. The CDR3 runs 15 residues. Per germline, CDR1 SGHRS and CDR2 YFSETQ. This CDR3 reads CASTAGGSSYNEQFF. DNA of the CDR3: TGCGCCAGCACGGCGGGAGGGAGCTCCTACAATGAGCAGTTCTTC. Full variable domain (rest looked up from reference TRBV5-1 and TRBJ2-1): KAGVTQTPRYLIKTRGQQVTLSCSPISGHRSVSWYQQTPGQGLQFLFEYFSETQRNKGNFPGRFSGRQFSNSRSEMNVSTLELGDSALYLCASTAGGSSYNEQFFGPGTRLTVL.

The CDR3 nucleotides are TGTGCCCTAGAAAGCTACGAGCAGTACTTC. Encoded protein: CALESYEQYF. This rearrangement joins TRBV7-3 to TRBJ2-7; D unresolved. Germline loops: CDR1 SGHTA, CDR2 FQGTGA. V was trimmed by 11 bases and J by 3 bases, leaving 8 bases between them. The CDR3 extends over 10 amino acids.

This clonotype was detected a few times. The CDR3 DNA reads as TGCAGTGCCCAATCCGGGGGAGAGCAACAAGAGACCCAGTACTTC. It is translated as CSAQSGGEQQETQYF. V and J are TRBV20-1 and TRBJ2-5; D is perhaps TRBD2 (6 bases). Trimming took 6 bases from V and 2 from J, leaving 19 bases between them. CDR3 length equals 15 residues. Germline lookup yields CDR1 DFQATT and CDR2 SNEGSKA (reference sequence).

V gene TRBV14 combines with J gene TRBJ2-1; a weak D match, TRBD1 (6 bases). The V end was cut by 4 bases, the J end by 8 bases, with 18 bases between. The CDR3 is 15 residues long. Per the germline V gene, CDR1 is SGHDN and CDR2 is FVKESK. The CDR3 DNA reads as TGTGCCAGCAGCCCTTCGGCCGCAGGGGTGTATGAGCAGTTCTTC. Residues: CASSPSAAGVYEQFF.

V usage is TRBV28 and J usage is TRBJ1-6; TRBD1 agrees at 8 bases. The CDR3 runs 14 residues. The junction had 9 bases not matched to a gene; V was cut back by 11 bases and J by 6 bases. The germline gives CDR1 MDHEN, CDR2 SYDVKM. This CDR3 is CAHRGAESNSPLHF. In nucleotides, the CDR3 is TGTGCCCACAGGGGGGCAGAGAGTAATTCACCCCTCCACTTT.

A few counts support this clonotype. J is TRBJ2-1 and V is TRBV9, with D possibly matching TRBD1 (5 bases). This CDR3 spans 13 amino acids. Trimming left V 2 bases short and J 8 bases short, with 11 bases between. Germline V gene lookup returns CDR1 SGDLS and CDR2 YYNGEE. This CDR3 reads CASSVVQDHEQFF. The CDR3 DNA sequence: TGTGCCAGCAGCGTCGTACAGGACCATGAGCAGTTCTTC.

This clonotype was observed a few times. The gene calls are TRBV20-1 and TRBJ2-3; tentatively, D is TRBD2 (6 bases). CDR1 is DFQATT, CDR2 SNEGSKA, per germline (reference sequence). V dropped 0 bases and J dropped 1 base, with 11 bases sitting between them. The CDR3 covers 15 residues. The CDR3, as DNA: TGCAGTGCTAGAGATGTGGGACTGGGCACAGATACGCAGTATTTT. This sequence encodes CSARDVGLGTDTQYF.

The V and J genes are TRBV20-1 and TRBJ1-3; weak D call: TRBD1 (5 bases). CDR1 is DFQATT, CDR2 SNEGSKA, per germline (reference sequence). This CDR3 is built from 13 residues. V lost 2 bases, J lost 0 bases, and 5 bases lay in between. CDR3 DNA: TGCAGTGCTAGACAGGGCTCTGGAAACACCATATATTTT. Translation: CSARQGSGNTIYF.

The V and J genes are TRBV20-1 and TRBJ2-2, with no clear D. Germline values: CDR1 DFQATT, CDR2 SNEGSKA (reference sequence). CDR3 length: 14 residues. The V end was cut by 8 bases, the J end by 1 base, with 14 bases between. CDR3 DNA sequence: TGCAGTTTAGGCCTCCCTAAGAACACCGGGGAGCTGTTTTTT. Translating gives CSLGLPKNTGELFF.

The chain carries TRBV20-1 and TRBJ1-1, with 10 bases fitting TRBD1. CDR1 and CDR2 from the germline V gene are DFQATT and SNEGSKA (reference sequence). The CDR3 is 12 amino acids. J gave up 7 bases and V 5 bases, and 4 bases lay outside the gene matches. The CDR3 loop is CSAGDRGLEAFF. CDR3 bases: TGCAGTGCTGGTGACAGGGGGCTTGAAGCTTTCTTT.

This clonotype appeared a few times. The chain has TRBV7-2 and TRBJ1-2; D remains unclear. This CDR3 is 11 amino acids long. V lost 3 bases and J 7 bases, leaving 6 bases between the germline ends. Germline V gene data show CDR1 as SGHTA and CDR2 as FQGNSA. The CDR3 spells CASSLGRGYTF. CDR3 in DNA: TGTGCCAGCAGCTTGGGCCGTGGCTACACCTTC.

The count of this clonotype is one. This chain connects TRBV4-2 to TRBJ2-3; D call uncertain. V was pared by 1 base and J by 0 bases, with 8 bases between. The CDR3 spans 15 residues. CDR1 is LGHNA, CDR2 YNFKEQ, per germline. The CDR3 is CASSQGLGSTDTQYF. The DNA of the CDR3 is TGTGCCAGCAGCCAAGGCCTCGGGAGCACAGATACGCAGTATTTT.

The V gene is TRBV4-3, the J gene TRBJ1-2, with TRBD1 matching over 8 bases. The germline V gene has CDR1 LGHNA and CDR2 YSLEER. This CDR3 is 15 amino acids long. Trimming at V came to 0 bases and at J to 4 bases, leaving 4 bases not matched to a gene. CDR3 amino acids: CASSQDLGTGYGYTF. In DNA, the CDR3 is TGCGCCAGCAGCCAAGATCTTGGGACAGGCTATGGCTACACCTTC.

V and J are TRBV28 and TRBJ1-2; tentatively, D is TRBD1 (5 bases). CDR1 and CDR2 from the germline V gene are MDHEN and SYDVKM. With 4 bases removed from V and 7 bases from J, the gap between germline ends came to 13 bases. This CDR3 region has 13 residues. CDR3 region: CASSSRQLGGYTF. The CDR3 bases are TGTGCCAGCAGTTCCCGACAGCTGGGTGGCTACACCTTC.

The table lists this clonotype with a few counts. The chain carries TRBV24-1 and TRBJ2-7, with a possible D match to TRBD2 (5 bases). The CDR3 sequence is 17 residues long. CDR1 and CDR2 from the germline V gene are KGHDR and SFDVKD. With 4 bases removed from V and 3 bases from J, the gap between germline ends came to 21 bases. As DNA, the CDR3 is TGTGCCACCAGTGACAAAAAAGCGACGGGGTTATGCTACGAGCAGTACTTC. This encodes CATSDKKATGLCYEQYF.

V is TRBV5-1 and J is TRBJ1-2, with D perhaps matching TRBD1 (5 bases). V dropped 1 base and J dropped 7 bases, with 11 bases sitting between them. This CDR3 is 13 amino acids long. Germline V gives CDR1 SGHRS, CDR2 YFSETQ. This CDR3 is CASSLWTQGGYTF. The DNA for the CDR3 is TGCGCCAGCAGCTTGTGGACCCAGGGTGGCTACACCTTC.